The next 16 T cell receptor beta chains were all read from a single sample in a study of T-cell memory formation after mild COVID-19. From the 5' RACE reads, TCRdb called clonotypes with MiXCR, one entry per CDR3 protein. The table includes approximately 290,000 distinct CDR3 sequences, approximately 19% detected once. The sequenced material came from PBMCs or a T cell subset sorted from them (not recorded which). These receptor sequences come from a young man who had mild COVID-19 (a few samples of this study predate the infection). Cell type and time point are not known.

This clonotype was seen more than once but under ten times. The chain combines TRBV30 with TRBJ2-7, with D possibly TRBD1 on 6 matching bases. This CDR3 has 13 residues. Germline CDR1 reads GTSNPN; CDR2 reads SVGIG (reference sequence). V lost 3 bases to trimming and J lost 13 bases, with 22 bases between them. DNA of the CDR3: TGTGCCTGGAGGATTGGAAATTGGGACAAGGAATACTTC. Amino acid sequence: CAWRIGNWDKEYF.

In this sample, this clonotype turned up a few times. This chain links TRBV5-1 with TRBJ2-1; the D is unclear. V was pared by 1 base and J by 6 bases, with 14 bases between. The CDR3 contains 15 residues. Germline lookup yields CDR1 SGHRS and CDR2 YFSETQ. The CDR3 sequence: CASSLRLDPGNEQFF. The CDR3 nucleotides read TGCGCCAGCAGCTTGAGGTTGGACCCCGGCAATGAGCAGTTCTTC. Full variable domain (remainder filled in from reference TRBV5-1 and TRBJ2-1): KAGVTQTPRYLIKTRGQQVTLSCSPISGHRSVSWYQQTPGQGLQFLFEYFSETQRNKGNFPGRFSGRQFSNSRSEMNVSTLELGDSALYLCASSLRLDPGNEQFFGPGTRLTVL.

The chain links TRBV3-1 to TRBJ1-6, with D tentatively TRBD1 (5 bases). The CDR3 consists of 15 residues. Per the germline V gene, CDR1 is LGHDT and CDR2 is YNNKEL (reference sequence). V was pared by 3 bases and J by 4 bases, with 10 bases between. The CDR3 region has the DNA TGTGCCAGCAGCCAGAACGACAGATATAATTCACCCCTCCACTTT. Protein: CASSQNDRYNSPLHF.

This clonotype came up a few times. This rearrangement joins TRBV7-2 to TRBJ2-1, with D possibly being TRBD2 (5 bases). V lost 4 bases and J 2 bases, leaving 12 bases between the germline ends. Per the germline V gene, CDR1 is SGHTA and CDR2 is FQGNSA. The CDR3 extends over 15 amino acids. CDR3 amino acids: CASSSRGGTYNEQFF. CDR3 DNA sequence: TGTGCCAGCAGCTCTCGGGGTGGGACCTACAATGAGCAGTTCTTC.

The V gene is TRBV5-1, the J gene TRBJ2-2; TRBD1 might be the D (6 bases). The CDR3 is 16 residues long. Germline V CDR1 and CDR2: SGHRS, YFSETQ. With 3 bases removed from V and 0 bases from J, the gap between germline ends came to 12 bases. The CDR3 DNA sequence: TGCGCCAGCAGCTGGGCCGGGACAACGAACACCGGGGAGCTGTTTTTT. Residues: CASSWAGTTNTGELFF.

This clonotype has a handful of counts. The V call is TRBV7-2, the J call TRBJ2-5; TRBD2 is a possible D gene (6 bases). V gave up 8 bases and J gave up 4 bases, with 17 bases separating them. CDR3 length: 14 residues. CDR1 and CDR2 (germline): SGHTA, FQGNSA. CDR3 residues: CASEIQGGGETQYF. The CDR3 DNA follows: TGTGCCAGCGAGATCCAGGGAGGAGGAGAGACCCAGTACTTC.

This clonotype came up a few times. The gene calls are TRBV5-1 and TRBJ2-1; 11 bases line up with TRBD1. The germline CDR1 and CDR2 sequences are SGHRS and YFSETQ. Unmatched junction bases numbered 6, after V lost 4 bases and J lost 9 bases. This CDR3 spans 14 amino acids. This CDR3 is CASSPPGQGGEQFF. CDR3 bases: TGCGCCAGCAGCCCCCCGGGACAGGGGGGTGAGCAGTTCTTC.

This chain connects TRBV12-3 or TRBV12-4 to TRBJ2-7; D is ambiguous. Trimming pared 6 bases from V and 8 bases from J, leaving 14 bases between. This CDR3 region has 12 residues. The CDR3 DNA sequence: TGTGCCAGCAGCCTTGGGGTTTACCAGCAGTACTTC. It specifies CASSLGVYQQYF.

The chain uses TRBV6-5 and TRBJ1-1; D unresolved. Trimming pared 0 bases from V and 5 bases from J, leaving 13 bases between. The CDR3 spans 15 residues. From germline, CDR1 is MNHEY and CDR2 SVGAGI. The CDR3 is CASSYSRGFLTEAFF. The CDR3 DNA reads as TGTGCCAGCAGTTACTCTCGAGGGTTTTTGACTGAAGCTTTCTTT.

The chain carries TRBV25-1 and TRBJ1-2; D remains unclear. Trimming took off 4 bases at V and 4 bases at J, with 16 bases between the two ends. This CDR3 is 15 amino acids long. Germline V CDR1 and CDR2: MGHDK, SYGVNS. CDR3 nucleotide sequence: TGTGCCAGCAGTGTCCAAGGACGGAACTCCTATGGCTACACCTTC. It is translated as CASSVQGRNSYGYTF.

The V and J genes are TRBV9 and TRBJ2-7; tentatively, D is TRBD2 (6 bases). Germline-derived CDR1 and CDR2 are SGDLS and YYNGEE. The CDR3 is made up of 12 amino acids. V shed 3 bases and J shed 6 bases, with 10 bases lying between them. DNA of the CDR3: TGTGCCAGCAGCGCGACTAGTTTCGAGCAGTACTTC. Translated, it gives CASSATSFEQYF.

In its sample, this clonotype was seen many times. The chain uses TRBV20-1 and TRBJ1-2, with D possibly being TRBD1 (6 bases). The ends were cut back, 5 bases at V and 3 bases at J, with 10 bases in the middle. CDR1 and CDR2 from the germline V gene are DFQATT and SNEGSKA (reference sequence). This CDR3 region has 12 residues. CDR3 loop: CSAVTGYYGYTF. The CDR3 region has the DNA TGCAGTGCTGTTACAGGGTACTATGGCTACACCTTC.

This clonotype was recorded a few times. This chain links TRBV7-2 with TRBJ1-3; no clear D. Looked up from germline, CDR1 is SGHTA and CDR2 is FQGNSA. Deletions cut 3 bases from V and 0 bases from J, with 12 bases between. This CDR3 has 16 amino acids. DNA for the CDR3: TGTGCCAGCAGCTTCCTGACTCCTAACTCTGGAAACACCATATATTTT. It encodes CASSFLTPNSGNTIYF.

The V and J genes are TRBV10-3 and TRBJ2-1; TRBD1 or TRBD2 may be the D gene (5 bases each). Germline V gene data show CDR1 as ENHRY and CDR2 as SYGVKD. V was cut by 6 bases and J by 5 bases, with 17 bases left in between. This CDR3 is built from 15 residues. CDR3 loop: CAIRDSGREDNEQFF. DNA of the CDR3: TGTGCCATCAGGGACTCGGGACGAGAAGACAATGAGCAGTTCTTC.

The chain uses TRBV29-1 and TRBJ2-1; 8 positions agree with TRBD1. The CDR3 has 15 amino acids. The germline gives CDR1 SQVTM, CDR2 ANQGSEA. V was pared by 3 bases and J by 4 bases, with 8 bases of the junction left unmatched. The CDR3 reads CSVDRDRSGYNEQFF. Here the CDR3 DNA reads TGCAGCGTTGACCGGGACAGGTCGGGGTACAATGAGCAGTTCTTC.

The chain links TRBV12-3 or TRBV12-4 to TRBJ2-1; a possible D gene is TRBD2 (6 bases). The CDR3 has 15 amino acids. Between the trimmed V and J ends, which lost 5 bases and 4 bases, there was a span of 15 bases. CDR3 sequence: CASSPRAAGYNEQFF. CDR3 DNA sequence: TGTGCCAGCAGTCCTCGGGCCGCGGGATACAATGAGCAGTTCTTC.